This entry features one T cell receptor (beta chain) sequence. The target antigen is unknown. V lost 4 bases and J 3 bases, leaving 16 bases between the germline ends. The CDR3 totals 15 residues. Germline V gene data show CDR1 as SEHNR and CDR2 as FQNEAQ (reference sequence). Some clones are missing from TCRdb's copy, which holds only in-frame ones; the method was immunoSEQ multiplex PCR. The table includes more than 55,000 clones, about 88% detected once. This entry comes from a study of cytomegalovirus exposure and HLA in healthy donors. Study results and caveats: According to the study, roughly 160 TCR beta chains were cytomegalovirus-associated. Rare TCR sequences dominated, though some public TCRs recurred in many donors. In a later analysis, first-cohort TCR clusters were found to tend to co-occur in the 100 to 150 validation repertoires.

While the first cohort had around 700 subjects, the donors belonged to the separate validation cohort of about 120 subjects. V is TRBV7-9 and J is TRBJ2-7, with D maybe TRBD1 (6 bases). The sequenced sample was PBMCs. The sequence was collected from a woman between 18 and 29 years old in good health and CMV-seronegative. CDR3 in amino acids: CASSWDTGRNYEQYF. The CDR3 nucleotides read TGTGCCAGCAGCTGGGACACCGGGCGTAACTACGAGCAGTACTTC.